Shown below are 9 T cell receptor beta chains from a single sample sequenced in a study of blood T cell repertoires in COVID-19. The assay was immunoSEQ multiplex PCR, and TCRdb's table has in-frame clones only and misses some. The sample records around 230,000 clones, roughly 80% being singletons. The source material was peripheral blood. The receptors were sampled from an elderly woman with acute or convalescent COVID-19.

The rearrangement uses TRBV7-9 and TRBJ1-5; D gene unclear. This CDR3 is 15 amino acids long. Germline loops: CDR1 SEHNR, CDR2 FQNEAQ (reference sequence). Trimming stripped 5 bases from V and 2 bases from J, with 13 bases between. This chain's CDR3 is CASSLTDGGNQPQHF. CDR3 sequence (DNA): TGTGCCAGCAGCCTAACCGACGGAGGCAATCAGCCCCAGCATTTT.

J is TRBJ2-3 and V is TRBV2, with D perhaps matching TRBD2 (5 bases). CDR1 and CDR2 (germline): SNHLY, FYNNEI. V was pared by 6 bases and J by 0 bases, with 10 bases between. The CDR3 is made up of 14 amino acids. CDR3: CASSRLTSTDTQYF. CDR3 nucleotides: TGTGCCAGCAGCCGACTAACTAGCACAGATACGCAGTATTTT.

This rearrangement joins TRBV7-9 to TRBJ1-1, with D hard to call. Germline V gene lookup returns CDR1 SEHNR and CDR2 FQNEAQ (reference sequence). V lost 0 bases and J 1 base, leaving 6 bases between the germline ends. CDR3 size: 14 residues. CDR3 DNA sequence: TGTGCCAGCAGCTTAGCGCAGGAGAACACTGAAGCTTTCTTT. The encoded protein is CASSLAQENTEAFF.

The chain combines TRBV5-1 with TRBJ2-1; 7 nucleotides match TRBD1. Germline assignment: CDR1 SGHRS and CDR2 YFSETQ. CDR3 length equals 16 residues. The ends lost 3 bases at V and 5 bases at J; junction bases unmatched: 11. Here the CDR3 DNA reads TGCGCCAGCAGCTCGTTTGGGACAGTTAATAACAATGAGCAGTTCTTC. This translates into CASSSFGTVNNNEQFF.

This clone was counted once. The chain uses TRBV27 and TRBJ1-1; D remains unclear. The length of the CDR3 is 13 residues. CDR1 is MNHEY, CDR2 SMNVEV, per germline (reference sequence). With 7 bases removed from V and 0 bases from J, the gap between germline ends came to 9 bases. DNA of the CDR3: TGTGCCAGCATAGATACCATGAACACTGAAGCTTTCTTT. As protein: CASIDTMNTEAFF.

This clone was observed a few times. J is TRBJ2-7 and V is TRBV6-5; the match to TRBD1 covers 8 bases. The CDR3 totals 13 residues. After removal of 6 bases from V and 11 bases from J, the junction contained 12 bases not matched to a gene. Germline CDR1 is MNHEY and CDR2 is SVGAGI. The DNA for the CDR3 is TGTGCCAGCAGCGAGGGACAGGTTCTAGAAAAGTACTTC. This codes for CASSEGQVLEKYF.

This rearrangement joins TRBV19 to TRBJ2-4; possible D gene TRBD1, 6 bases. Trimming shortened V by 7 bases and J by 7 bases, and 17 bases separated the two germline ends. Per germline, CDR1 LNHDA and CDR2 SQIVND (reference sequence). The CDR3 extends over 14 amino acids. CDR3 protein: CASKPRGVGNIQYF. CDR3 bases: TGTGCCAGTAAGCCCAGGGGCGTTGGGAACATTCAGTACTTC.

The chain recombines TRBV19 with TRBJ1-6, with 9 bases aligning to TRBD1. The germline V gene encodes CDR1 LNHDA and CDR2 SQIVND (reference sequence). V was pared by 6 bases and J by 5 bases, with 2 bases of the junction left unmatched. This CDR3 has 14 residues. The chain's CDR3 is CASRRTGDNSPLHF. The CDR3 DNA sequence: TGTGCCAGTAGGCGGACAGGGGATAATTCACCCCTCCACTTT.

For the CDR3, the DNA is TGTGCCAGCAGTGCCGGGACAGGTAGATCAGAGACCCAGTACTTC. It codes for CASSAGTGRSETQYF. The rearrangement links TRBV7-7 to TRBJ2-5; 8 bases are shared with TRBD1. V shed 6 bases, J shed 4 bases, and the junction held 10 bases outside the gene matches. The CDR3 has 15 residues. Germline CDR1 and CDR2: SSHAT and FNYEAQ (reference sequence).